One and the same sample provided the 7 T cell receptor beta chains below, sequenced in a study of blood T cell repertoires in COVID-19. Clones were read by immunoSEQ multiplex PCR, and TCRdb kept only the in-frame ones, dropping some. The sample lists 140,000 to 150,000 clones, approximately 86% occurring once. Sequencing used PBMCs or T cells enriched from blood (not recorded which). All receptors come from a woman between 35 and 50 years old who had been exposed to COVID-19.

The CDR3 loop reads CASSHEGGRNQPQHF. The CDR3 DNA sequence: TGCGCCAGCAGCCATGAAGGGGGCAGAAATCAGCCCCAGCATTTT. The genes are TRBV4-1 and TRBJ1-5, with 7 bases that match TRBD1. Per the germline V gene, CDR1 is MGHRA and CDR2 is YSYEKL. The CDR3 is 15 amino acids. The V segment lost 3 bases and the J segment 4 bases; nucleotides outside the gene matches: 6.

Turning to this clone: Mismatch with germline at one junction end may stem from a read error. The rearrangement links TRBV5-1 to TRBJ1-2; unclear D gene. Germline values: CDR1 SGHRS, CDR2 YFSETQ. The CDR3 is 11 amino acids. CDR3 amino acids: CASSAGLREHF. The CDR3 coding sequence is TGCGCCAGCAGTGCCGGACTCCGGGAACACTTC.

The V call is TRBV14, the J call TRBJ2-7; D is perhaps TRBD2 (5 bases). The CDR3 is made up of 12 amino acids. The ends were cut back, 4 bases at V and 6 bases at J, with 10 bases in the middle. Germline V gene sequence: CDR1 SGHDN, CDR2 FVKESK. CDR3 in DNA: TGTGCCAGCAGCCCAACTAGGCGCGAGCAGTACTTC. Translation gives CASSPTRREQYF.

The chain carries TRBV5-1 and TRBJ1-1; D is perhaps TRBD1 (6 bases). The CDR3 loop spans 13 amino acids. With 7 bases removed from V and 0 bases from J, the gap between germline ends came to 10 bases. Germline CDR1 reads SGHRS; CDR2 reads YFSETQ. CDR3 amino acids: CASGTGMNTEAFF. The CDR3 DNA reads as TGCGCCAGCGGAACAGGGATGAACACTGAAGCTTTCTTT.

The chain recombines TRBV6-6 with TRBJ2-7; possible D gene TRBD2, 5 bases. Germline values: CDR1 MNHNY, CDR2 SVGAGI (reference sequence). V lost 3 bases and J lost 4, with 13 bases in between. The CDR3 loop spans 14 amino acids. CDR3 nucleotide sequence: TGTGCCAGCAGTTATTTGGCGGGTGGTTACGAGCAGTACTTC. Residues: CASSYLAGGYEQYF.

This clone was found once. The rearrangement joins TRBV2 to TRBJ1-4, with 9 bases matching TRBD1. Germline V gives CDR1 SNHLY, CDR2 FYNNEI. Trimming cost V 7 bases and J 5 bases; bases outside gene matches: 8. This CDR3 has 15 amino acids. The CDR3 spells CASTHPGTGNEKLFF. CDR3 nucleotides: TGTGCCAGCACCCACCCCGGGACAGGGAATGAAAAACTGTTTTTT. The whole variable domain, remainder taken from reference TRBV2 and TRBJ1-4, is EPEVTQTPSHQVTQMGQEVILRCVPISNHLYFYWYRQILGQKVEFLVSFYNNEISEKSEIFDDQFSVERPDGSNFTLKIRSTKLEDSAMYFCASTHPGTGNEKLFFGSGTQLSVL.

V and J are TRBV28 and TRBJ1-1; D unresolved. The germline V gene encodes CDR1 MDHEN and CDR2 SYDVKM. The CDR3 spans 15 residues. Deletions cut 3 bases from V and 1 base from J, with 12 bases between. The CDR3 DNA reads TGTGCCAGCAGTTTCCCCTCACATCCGAACACTGAAGCTTTCTTT. Translated: CASSFPSHPNTEAFF.